A selection of T cell receptor beta chains follows, all from one sample in a study of blood T cell repertoires in COVID-19. Assay: immunoSEQ multiplex PCR; the TCRdb copy retains only in-frame clones and omits some. The data contain about 150,000 clones, about 88% of them singletons. The sample was peripheral blood. The receptors derive from a human donor with acute or convalescent COVID-19. The donor label of this sample is uncertain. Each CDR3 is given with its conserved first and last residue. Each record gives: V gene, clone size, J gene, CDR3 length, D gene, CDR3 protein, CDR3 DNA. D genes are given only for firm matches. Size tells how often a clone was seen (once, few, many) or the class of an expanded clone, and some rows leave it out.

>TRBV4-3|-|TRBJ2-2|16|-
CASSQDRRLYTGELFF
TGCGCCAGCAGCCAAGATAGGAGGCTATACACCGGGGAGCTGTTTTTT
>TRBV19|-|TRBJ1-6|16|-
CASSIGVASYNSPLHF
TGTGCCAGTAGTATAGGTGTTGCGTCCTATAATTCACCCCTCCACTTT
>TRBV28|-|TRBJ1-2|15|TRBD1
CASTLRGQGVYGYTF
TGTGCCAGCACCTTAAGGGGCCAGGGGGTTTATGGCTACACCTTC
>TRBV30|-|TRBJ1-1|11|-
CASRGNTEAFF
TGTGCGAGCAGGGGGAACACTGAAGCTTTCTTT
>TRBV19|once|TRBJ1-5|15|-
CASSMARHSNQPQHF
TGTGCCAGTAGTATGGCCCGTCACAGCAATCAGCCCCAGCATTTT
>TRBV10-3|-|TRBJ2-3|14|TRBD2
CAISRGERTDTQYF
TGTGCCATCAGTCGGGGGGAGAGGACAGATACGCAGTATTTT
>TRBV7-6|once|TRBJ1-1|14|-
CASSSGLQNTEAFF
TGTGCCAGCAGCTCCGGACTCCAGAACACTGAAGCTTTCTTT
>TRBV7-2|-|TRBJ1-6|15|-
CASSQESSYNSPLHF
TGTGCCAGCAGTCAAGAGAGCTCCTATAATTCACCCCTCCACTTT
>TRBV3-1/TRBV3-2|many|TRBJ1-1|17|-
CASSQRIGSDLNTEAFF
TGTGCCAGCAGCCAACGGATCGGAAGCGACTTGAACACTGAAGCTTTCTTT
>TRBV15|-|TRBJ1-5|14|-
CATSLNSFNQPQHF
TGTGCCACCAGCCTCAACAGCTTCAATCAGCCCCAGCATTTT
>TRBV30|-|TRBJ1-3|14|-
CAWSSGDSGNTIYF
TGTGCCTGGAGCTCGGGGGATTCTGGAAACACCATATATTTT
>TRBV30|-|TRBJ2-2|12|-
CAWMGGTGELFF
TGTGCCTGGATGGGAGGCACCGGGGAGCTGTTTTTT
>TRBV6-2/TRBV6-3|-|TRBJ2-3|17|TRBD2
CASSYSLAGASTDTQYF
TGTGCCAGCAGTTACTCCCTAGCGGGAGCATCTACAGATACGCAGTATTTT
>TRBV7-3|-|TRBJ2-1|17|-
CASSLSPGEGTYNEQFF
TGTGCCAGCAGCTTATCCCCGGGAGAGGGTACCTACAATGAGCAGTTCTTC
>TRBV3-1/TRBV3-2|-|TRBJ2-5|15|TRBD1
CASSQSYGTGETQYF
TGTGCCAGCAGCCAATCCTACGGGACAGGGGAGACCCAGTACTTC
>TRBV7-9|-|TRBJ2-6|15|-
CASSLWGAGANVLTF
TGTGCCAGCAGCTTATGGGGCGCTGGGGCCAACGTCCTGACTTTC
>TRBV3-1/TRBV3-2|-|TRBJ2-3|15|-
CASSQAGTDTDTQYF
TGTGCCAGCAGCCAAGCTGGGACTGACACAGATACGCAGTATTTT
>TRBV5-8|-|TRBJ1-5|15|-
CASSQGFYSNQPQHF
TGTGCCAGCAGCCAGGGGTTTTATAGCAATCAGCCCCAGCATTTT
>TRBV27|-|TRBJ2-5|13|TRBD1
CASRKTGFETQYF
TGTGCCAGCAGGAAGACAGGGTTCGAGACCCAGTACTTC
>TRBV12-3/TRBV12-4|once|TRBJ1-2|12|-
CASSPGDYGYTF
TGTGCCAGCAGCCCCGGGGACTATGGCTACACCTTC
>TRBV2|-|TRBJ2-1|13|TRBD1
CASGQGADNEQFF
TGTGCCAGCGGACAGGGGGCAGACAATGAGCAGTTCTTC
>TRBV15|-|TRBJ1-5|16|-
CATSRDETGYYQPQHF
TGTGCCACCAGCAGAGATGAGACGGGGTATTATCAGCCCCAGCATTTT
>TRBV6-5|-|TRBJ2-7|13|-
CASTRGETYEQYF
TGTGCCAGCACAAGGGGCGAGACCTACGAGCAGTACTTC
>TRBV7-9|-|TRBJ1-4|12|-
CASSRRTEELFF
TGTGCCAGCAGCCGTCGGACGGAGGAACTGTTTTTT
>TRBV5-1|-|TRBJ1-6|13|-
CASSLEGDVFLHF
TGCGCCAGCAGCTTGGAGGGGGACGTTTTCCTCCACTTT
>TRBV23-1|few|TRBJ1-5|16|TRBD1
CASSQRDSRGNQPQHF
TGCGCCAGCAGTCAACGGGACAGTAGGGGCAATCAGCCCCAGCATTTT
>TRBV3-1/TRBV3-2|once|TRBJ1-4|15|-
CASSQDWAGNEKLFF
TGTGCCAGCAGCCAAGATTGGGCAGGTAATGAAAAACTGTTTTTT
>TRBV5-4|-|TRBJ2-3|17|TRBD2
CASSLALAGASTDTQYF
TGTGCCAGCAGCTTGGCTCTAGCGGGGGCTAGCACAGATACGCAGTATTTT
>TRBV7-2|-|TRBJ2-7|14|-
CASSLMGSSYEQYF
TGTGCCAGCAGCTTAATGGGGAGCTCCTACGAGCAGTACTTC
>TRBV28|few|TRBJ1-5|15|-
CASRGGGSEGQPQHF
TGTGCCAGCAGGGGGGGAGGGTCGGAAGGTCAGCCCCAGCATTTT
>TRBV12-5|once|TRBJ2-5|14|-
CASGLGALGETQYF
TGTGCTAGTGGTTTGGGGGCCCTGGGAGAGACCCAGTACTTC
>TRBV10-3|-|TRBJ2-7|14|TRBD1
CAIGFGTASYEQYF
TGTGCCATCGGGTTTGGGACAGCTTCCTACGAGCAGTACTTC
>TRBV15|-|TRBJ1-2|16|-
CATSRVFSGVDYGYTF
TGTGCCACCAGCAGAGTTTTTTCAGGGGTAGACTATGGCTACACCTTC
>TRBV3-1/TRBV3-2|-|TRBJ2-7|14|TRBD1
CASSQFGTDYEQYF
TGTGCCAGCAGCCAGTTTGGGACAGACTACGAGCAGTACTTC
>TRBV27|-|TRBJ1-5|14|-
CASSLLPGNQPQHF
TGTGCCAGCAGTTTACTCCCAGGGAATCAGCCCCAGCATTTT
>TRBV6-5|-|TRBJ2-5|14|-
CASSPGGSKETQYF
TGTGCCAGCTCACCCGGGGGTAGCAAAGAGACCCAGTACTTC
>TRBV10-3|-|TRBJ1-2|11|-
CAISASYGYTF
TGTGCCATCAGTGCTAGCTATGGCTACACCTTC
>TRBV27|-|TRBJ1-2|15|-
CASSPGWAGRYGYTF
TGTGCCAGCAGTCCAGGATGGGCAGGTCGCTATGGCTACACCTTC
>TRBV5-4|few|TRBJ2-1|17|TRBD2
CASSSPKAGEVNNEQFF
TGTGCCAGCAGTTCCCCCAAGGCGGGGGAAGTAAACAATGAGCAGTTCTTC
>TRBV4-1|-|TRBJ2-7|14|-
CASSQNRGSYEQYF
TGCGCCAGCAGCCAAAATCGAGGCTCCTACGAGCAGTACTTC
>TRBV4-1|-|TRBJ1-5|18|TRBD1
CASSQDEDRGLSNQPQHF
TGCGCCAGCAGCCAGGATGAAGACAGGGGGCTTAGCAATCAGCCCCAGCATTTT